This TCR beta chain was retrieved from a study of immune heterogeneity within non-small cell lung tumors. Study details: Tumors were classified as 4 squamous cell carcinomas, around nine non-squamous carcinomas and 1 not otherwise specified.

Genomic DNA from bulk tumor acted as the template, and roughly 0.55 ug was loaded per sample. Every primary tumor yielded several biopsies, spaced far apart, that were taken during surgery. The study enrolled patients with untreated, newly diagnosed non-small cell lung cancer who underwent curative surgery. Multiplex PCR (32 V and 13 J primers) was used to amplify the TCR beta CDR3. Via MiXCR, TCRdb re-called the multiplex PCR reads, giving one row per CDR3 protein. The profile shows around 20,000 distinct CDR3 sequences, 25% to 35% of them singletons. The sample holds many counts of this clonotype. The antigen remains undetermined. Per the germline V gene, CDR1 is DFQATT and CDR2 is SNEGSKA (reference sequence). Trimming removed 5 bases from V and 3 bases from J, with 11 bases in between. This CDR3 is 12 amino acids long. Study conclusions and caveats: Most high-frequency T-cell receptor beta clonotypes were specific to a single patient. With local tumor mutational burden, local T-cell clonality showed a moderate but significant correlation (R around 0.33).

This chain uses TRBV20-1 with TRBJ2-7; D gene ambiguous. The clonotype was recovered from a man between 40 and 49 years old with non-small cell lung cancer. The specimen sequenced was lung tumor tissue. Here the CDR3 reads CSAFFRGYEQYF. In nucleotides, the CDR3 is TGCAGTGCTTTTTTTAGAGGCTACGAGCAGTACTTC.